This T cell receptor (beta chain) originates from a study of T-cell memory formation after mild COVID-19. Study-level results: The study found balanced CD4/CD8 in clones contracting day 15 to 85 and a CD4+ lean in later expanders.

V dropped 5 bases and J dropped 1; count of bases not matched to a gene: 7. CDR1 and CDR2 (germline): LGHNT, FRNRAP. CDR3 size: 15 residues. In TCRdb, the 5' RACE reads were re-called with MiXCR into one record per CDR3 protein. The data hold 250,000 to 350,000 distinct CDR3 sequences, with approximately 19% observed a single time. A remark on this clonotype: Its antigen is unidentified.

The sequence came from a man in his late teens or twenties who had mild COVID-19 (a few samples of this study predate the infection). Cell type and time point are not known. The J gene is TRBJ2-5, the V gene TRBV12-5; 7 nucleotides match TRBD1. The sample comprised PBMCs or a T cell subset sorted from them (not recorded which). CDR3 loop: CASGRGGAGQETQYF. The DNA of the CDR3 is TGTGCTAGTGGTCGAGGGGGCGCGGGCCAAGAGACCCAGTACTTC.